This T cell receptor beta chain is from a study of OX40 agonist ivuxolimab in advanced cancers. Study-level information: Patients received intravenous ivuxolimab every 2 weeks at 0.01 to 10 mg/kg.

Produced via immunoSEQ multiplex PCR; TCRdb's table is partial and in-frame only. Of 100,000 to 130,000 clones listed, 75% to 95% are singletons. V was pared by 6 bases and J by 6 bases, with 14 bases between. This CDR3 spans 14 amino acids. CDR1 is SNHLY, CDR2 FYNNEI, per germline. This clonotype was sampled from an adult with an advanced solid tumor such as melanoma, head and neck, liver or kidney cancer. The V gene is TRBV2, the J gene TRBJ1-4; a weak D match, TRBD1 (6 bases). The sequences come from CD4+ or CD8+ T cells sorted from blood, collected in a trial of the OX40 agonist ivuxolimab. The CDR3 reads CASRGGGRDEKLFF. CDR3 nucleotide sequence: TGTGCCAGCAGAGGGGGGGGCCGGGATGAAAAACTGTTTTTT. Together with reference TRBV2 and TRBJ1-4, the CDR3 gives the full variable domain: EPEVTQTPSHQVTQMGQEVILRCVPISNHLYFYWYRQILGQKVEFLVSFYNNEISEKSEIFDDQFSVERPDGSNFTLKIRSTKLEDSAMYFCASRGGGRDEKLFFGSGTQLSVL.